The present T cell receptor beta chain was sequenced within a study of tumor-infiltrating lymphocytes in primary liver carcinoma. With around 490 ng total RNA as template and a constant-region primer, TCR beta cDNA was made. ARM-PCR, slightly modified, supplied the TCR beta libraries through three nested multiplex PCR rounds. Forward primers for TRBV1-TRBV30 and a C-beta reverse primer served the first two PCR rounds, at 10 cycles each. TCRdb itself ran the multiplex PCR reads through MiXCR, one entry per CDR3 protein. The table records 300,000 to 400,000 distinct CDR3 sequences, roughly 61% of them present only once. RNA was extracted from whole blood without cell sorting, alongside germline DNA. Germline assignment: CDR1 SGHNT and CDR2 YENEEA. V gave up 6 bases and J gave up 5 bases, with 13 bases separating them. The length of the CDR3 is 13 residues. Study outcomes and limitations: Tumor-adjacent and tumor-blood pairs displayed less overlap than did pairs of tumor regions.

Comment on this clonotype: Its antigen remains unidentified.

The V call is TRBV11-3, the J call TRBJ2-5; perhaps TRBD2 as D (5 bases). Sequenced sample: peripheral blood. The TCR was taken from a man aged 40-50 years with primary liver carcinoma and hepatitis B virus infection. The CDR3 region is CASSMGRRETQYF. The CDR3 DNA sequence: TGTGCCAGCAGTATGGGCAGGAGGGAGACCCAGTACTTC.